The sequence of this T cell receptor beta chain was determined in a study of shared clonotypes between healthy human individuals. Sequencing used immunoSEQ multiplex PCR; TCRdb keeps in-frame clones, though not all of them. This sample has approximately 1,500,000 clones, with under 99% found just once. The source of this sequence is a man aged 30 to 39 in good health. Sequencing input: naive CD4+ T cells sorted from blood. As for subset: CD45RA+ positively selected.

The CDR3 bases are TGTGCCAGCAGCGTAGATACAGGGCGGGATGAGCAGTTCTTC. Translation: CASSVDTGRDEQFF. V gene TRBV9 combines with J gene TRBJ2-1; D may be TRBD1 (6 bases). The CDR3 totals 14 residues. V lost 0 bases and J lost 8, with 12 bases in between. Germline assignment: CDR1 SGDLS and CDR2 YYNGEE.